This record concerns one T cell receptor beta chain sequence. No cognate antigen has been identified for it. Base qualities are not at hand, and no much larger clone is one base apart. The library came from 5' RACE. For sequencing, an Illumina HiSeq 2500 was employed. The second PCR ran for roughly 7 to 11 cycles and used a J-beta primer mix along with a sample-barcoded 5' primer. A template-switch 5' adaptor carrying 12 random nucleotides introduced a unique molecular identifier onto each TCR beta cDNA molecule. Each sample yielded at least 2.5 million CDR3-containing paired-end reads. All of the RNA was converted into first-strand cDNA using the Mint cDNA synthesis kit, with a TRBC-specific oligonucleotide serving as the primer. Following uracil-DNA glycosylase treatment, a first 18-cycle PCR with universal primers M1SS and BC2_uni_R was performed on all cDNA. From the authors' description of their analysis: Normalization of each sample was performed by random selection of 1 million high-quality reads, each carrying a distinct molecular identifier. Instead of being binned into consensus sequences, reads with shared molecular identifiers were discarded. MiTCR, set to a Q25 quality threshold and the strictest error-elimination algorithm, was used for CDR3 identification, clonotype clustering and error correction. A nonparametric unseen species model using Euler transformation provided a lower-bound estimate of total TCR beta diversity. TCRdb trimmed the raw reads at Q25, called clones with MiXCR and kept productive beta chains. Rows merge per CDR3 protein into single entries with the most common DNA and genes. TCRdb's processing, not the authors' own work, is the source of the V and J calls. The sample table lists roughly 800,000 distinct CDR3 sequences, around 25% of them with a count of one. The leading ten clones occupy 3% to 4% of the sample.

The donors were under 40 Caucasian individuals from Russia, aged roughly 6 to 100 years, who were systemically healthy. About 10 milliliters of peripheral blood were drawn from each donor into EDTA-treated Vacutainer tubes. Ficoll-Paque density-gradient centrifugation was used to isolate PBMCs, with at least 7 million obtained per sample. Trizol reagent was used to extract total RNA from the PBMCs, yielding at least 5.5 micrograms per sample. For every donor, flow cytometry on a PBMC aliquot measured the percentage of naive CD45RAhigh/CD27high T cells. The sample comes from a study of blood T cells in healthy people across ages (dated by TCRdb to between 2014 and 2017). About the full investigation: In model experiments, template switching captured about one uniquely barcoded TCR beta cDNA molecule for every two T cells. Using the same blood draw, the study looked at two additional independent replicas of 1 million unique cDNA reads for two donors, one aged 18 to 30 and the other aged 80 or older. Using deep sequencing normalized with unique cDNA molecular identifiers, the study measured how TCR beta repertoire diversity changes with age. The donors were split into four age groups: young (average around 17 years), middle-aged (about 40), aged (more than 55) and long-lived (more than 80).

General findings and caveats noted by the study authors: As age increased, observed TCR beta diversity per million T cells dropped in a roughly linear way, and a significant reduction was already evident by age 40. Conclusive comparison of naive and antigen-experienced compartments was prevented by the profiling of bulk unsorted PBMCs. Compared with the aged group, the long-lived group had more naive CD4+ T cells, fewer expanded clones and increased TCR diversity, suggesting age selection. Estimates of total diversity from one million sequenced T cells were regarded as lower bounds and underestimates. The percentage of naive T cells measured by flow cytometry correlated strongly with observed TCR beta diversity. Because donor CMV infection status was unknown, age-related changes in expanded clonotypes were potentially confounded.

Via the germline V gene (reference sequence), CDR1 is DFQATT and CDR2 SNEGSKA. The CDR3, cysteine through phenylalanine, is 12 amino acids long. The retained sequence is limited to the CDR3, 36 bases, with the frame set at the first base. V loses 6 bases of germline sequence and J loses 7 bases, and the interval between the two ends is 13 bases. These data were also filed under a second study, of T cells of mothers and their children. The second publication reports: Nine systemically healthy Caucasian individuals served as donors, namely three mothers together with their six children. cDNA synthesis used all of the extracted RNA, with around 1.6 ug of RNA in each 15 ul reaction. In the second PCR, sample barcodes and 2-4 random nucleotides were introduced via the M1S primer. Over 8 million TCR beta CDR3 reads came from each mother, compared with around 3 million reads from each child. In both related and unrelated pairs, thymic selection shapes the output of TCR recombination in a similar way, with inherited differences having only a minor effect. Normalized repertoire overlap was always found to be slightly, but never significantly, higher in related mother-child pairs than in unrelated mother-child pairs. With a sensitivity of about 100 clones per million clonotypes, no persistent microchimeric T cell clones were detected. In the study, deep NGS was used to compare the TCR beta repertoires of mothers and children, and features distinguishing related mother-child pairs from unrelated individuals were sought. Mothers averaged about 40 +/- 4 years of age and children averaged around 10 +/- 4 years. Libraries were sequenced on Illumina HiSeq 2000 with 100+100 nt paired-end reads after adapter ligation with NEBNext reagents. To prevent cross-contamination, the mother and child libraries were prepared a month apart and were sequenced in separate runs. For each donor, somewhere between roughly 450,000 and 2,200,000 distinct TCR beta clonotypes were identified. Naive TCR beta clonotypes were estimated from low-frequency clonotypes matched to each donor's FACS-determined naive share, without sorting.

The chain is assembled from TRBV20-1 and TRBJ1-5; no D gene call is confident. The clonotype originates from a boy aged 10-17 years in good health. The sequencing sample was made of blood. The sequenced DNA: TGCAGTGCAAATAAGGTCGTGCAGCCCCAGCATTTT. Its coded protein is CSANKVVQPQHF.